This TCR beta chain emerged from a study of cytomegalovirus exposure and HLA in healthy donors. Study outcomes and limitations: The study labeled 150 or so TCR beta chains cytomegalovirus-associated. V segments that were indistinguishable, TRBV6-2 and TRBV6-3 among them, were omitted from analysis. As a later analysis showed, a missense DCLRE1C variant was linked to trimming of TCR beta V- and J-genes.

PCR used 60 Vbeta primers and 13 Jbeta primers. Assay: immunoSEQ multiplex PCR; the TCRdb copy retains only in-frame clones and omits some. The repertoire holds about 160,000 clones, with 75% to 85% as singletons. The V and J ends lost 10 bases and 4 bases respectively, with 10 bases between them. CDR1 and CDR2 (germline): MDHEN, SYDVKM. This CDR3 is built from 11 residues. Despite likely unrecorded immune exposures, the donors were nominally healthy at the time of sampling. In regard to this clone: Its antigen is as yet unknown.

Sequencing used PBMCs. This chain links TRBV28 with TRBJ1-1; TRBD1 is a possible D gene (6 bases). This clonotype originated in a man in his fifties or sixties in good health and CMV-seropositive. The DNA of the CDR3 is TGTGCCACCTACAGGGCCACTGAAGCTTTCTTT. Amino acids: CATYRATEAFF.